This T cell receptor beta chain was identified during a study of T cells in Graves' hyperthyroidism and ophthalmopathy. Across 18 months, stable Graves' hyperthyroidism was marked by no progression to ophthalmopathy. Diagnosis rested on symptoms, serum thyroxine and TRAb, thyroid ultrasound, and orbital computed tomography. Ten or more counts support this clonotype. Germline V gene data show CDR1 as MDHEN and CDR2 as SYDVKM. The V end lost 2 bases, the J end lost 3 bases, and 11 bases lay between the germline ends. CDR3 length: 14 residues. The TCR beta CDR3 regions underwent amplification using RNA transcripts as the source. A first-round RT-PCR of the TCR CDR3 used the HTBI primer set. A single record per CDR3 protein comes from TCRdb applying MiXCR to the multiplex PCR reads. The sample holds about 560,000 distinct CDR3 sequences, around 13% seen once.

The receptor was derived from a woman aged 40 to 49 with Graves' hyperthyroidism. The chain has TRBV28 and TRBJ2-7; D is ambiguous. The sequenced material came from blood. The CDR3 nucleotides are TGTGCCAGCAGTTTAATCCAGACGCGCTACGAGCAGTACTTC. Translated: CASSLIQTRYEQYF.